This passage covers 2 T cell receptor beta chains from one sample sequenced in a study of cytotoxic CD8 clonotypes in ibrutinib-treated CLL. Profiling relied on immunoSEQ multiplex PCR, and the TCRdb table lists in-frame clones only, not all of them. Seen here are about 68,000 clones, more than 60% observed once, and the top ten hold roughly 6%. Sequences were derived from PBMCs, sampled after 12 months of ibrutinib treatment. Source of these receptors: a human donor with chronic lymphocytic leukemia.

The CDR3 sequence is CASSWDSSSYEQYF. CDR3 in DNA: TGTGCCAGCTCCTGGGACAGCAGCTCCTACGAGCAGTACTTC. The chain uses TRBV18 and TRBJ2-7; 7 bases line up with TRBD1. The CDR3 totals 14 residues. Germline V CDR1 and CDR2: KGHSH, LQKENI. The V gene end was trimmed by 6 bases and the J gene end by 0 bases; junction bases not matched to a gene: 5. Full variable domain (outside the CDR3, taken from reference TRBV18 and TRBJ2-7): NAGVMQNPRHLVRRRGQEARLRCSPMKGHSHVYWYRQLPEEGLKFMVYLQKENIIDESGMPKERFSAEFPKEGPSILRIQQVVRGDSAAYFCASSWDSSSYEQYFGPGTRLTVT.

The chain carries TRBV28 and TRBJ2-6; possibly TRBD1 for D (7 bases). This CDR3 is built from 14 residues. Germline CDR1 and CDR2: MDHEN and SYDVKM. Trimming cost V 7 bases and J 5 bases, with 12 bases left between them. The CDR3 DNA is TGTGCCAGCACCGGAGGGGGCTGGGCCAACGTCCTGACTTTC. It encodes CASTGGGWANVLTF.